This paragraph covers one TCR beta chain sequence. The antigen is undetermined. This record belongs to a study of monozygotic twins with inflammatory bowel disease. Broader study findings: Repertoire similarity did not differ between concordant and discordant twins, perhaps due to limited power. Researchers report that IBD patients shared fewer clonotypes with others than healthy twins, especially amid disease activity.

No DNA is given; TCRdb re-called the 5' RACE reads and lists each CDR3 protein once. The sample totals a few hundred thousand distinct CDR3 sequences. This CDR3 spans 13 amino acids. Total RNA from whole blood was isolated with no T cell sorting. The sequenced sample was blood. The rearrangement uses TRBV12-3 or TRBV12-4 and TRBJ1-5; the TCRdb call, TRBD1, lacks DNA for checking. This clonotype was sampled from a human donor with ulcerative colitis or Crohn's disease, or a healthy co-twin of an affected twin (not recorded which). The chain's CDR3 is CASLLGTRGPQHF.